These 6 T cell receptor beta chains share one sample of origin, sequenced in a study of blood T cells in healthy people across ages. Primed by a sample-barcoded 5' primer and a J-beta primer mix, a second PCR proceeded for 7 to 11 cycles. A single record per CDR3 protein comes from TCRdb applying MiXCR to the 5' RACE reads. This table holds about 750,000 distinct CDR3 sequences, 53% found once. What was sequenced was blood. The receptors here all came from an older man in good health.

Of note for this clonotype: At one end, the junction sequence differs from germline, possibly due to a read error. The gene calls are TRBV5-1 and TRBJ2-7, with D hard to call. This CDR3 comprises 14 residues. Per the germline V gene, CDR1 is SGHRS and CDR2 is YFSETQ. The CDR3, as DNA: TGCGCCAGCAGCTCGCTCCTTTCTTCCTACGAGCGGTACTTC. Encoded protein: CASSSLLSSYERYF.

This clonotype was counted a few times. The gene calls are TRBV5-5 and TRBJ2-7, with D unresolved. Looked up from germline, CDR1 is SGHKS and CDR2 is YYEKEE (reference sequence). Trimming shortened V by 4 bases and J by 2 bases, and 7 bases separated the two germline ends. The CDR3 loop spans 12 amino acids. Written as DNA, the CDR3 is TGTGCCAGCAGCGCGACGCCCTACGAGCAGTACTTC. As protein: CASSATPYEQYF.

Turning to this clonotype: The conserved closing phenylalanine or tryptophan is absent in this CDR3, likely reflecting a read error. The chain joins TRBV9 to TRBJ1-2; a possible D gene is TRBD1 (5 bases). Per germline, CDR1 SGDLS and CDR2 YYNGEE. The CDR3 runs to 15 residues. The V end was cut by 0 bases, the J end by 3 bases, with 12 bases between. The CDR3 is CASSVGPQGDYGYTL. The CDR3 DNA sequence: TGTGCCAGCAGCGTAGGACCCCAGGGTGACTATGGCTACACCTTA.

This clonotype was detected a few times. This chain links TRBV27 with TRBJ2-1; the match to TRBD1 covers 11 bases. CDR3 size: 15 residues. Germline V gene lookup returns CDR1 MNHEY and CDR2 SMNVEV (reference sequence). The V segment lost 2 bases and the J segment 7 bases; nucleotides outside the gene matches: 4. CDR3 residues: CASSLRTGGLNEQFF. As DNA, the CDR3 is TGTGCCAGCAGTTTACGGACAGGGGGCTTGAATGAGCAGTTCTTC.

The rearrangement links TRBV4-2 to TRBJ1-2; D is perhaps TRBD1 (5 bases). V gave up 1 base and J gave up 3 bases, with 9 bases separating them. The CDR3 is 14 residues long. CDR1 and CDR2 from the germline V gene are LGHNA and YNFKEQ. The CDR3 reads CASSQGGEYYGYTF. The CDR3 DNA reads TGTGCCAGCAGCCAAGGGGGGGAATACTATGGCTACACCTTC.

This clonotype was seen a handful of times. This chain uses TRBV28 with TRBJ2-7; 8 nucleotides match TRBD2. The CDR3 extends over 15 amino acids. The germline gives CDR1 MDHEN, CDR2 SYDVKM. V lost 5 bases and J lost 3; bases outside the gene matches: 9. In nucleotides, the CDR3 is TGTGCCAGCAGTGCGGGACTAGGTCTTGACTACGAGCAGTACTTC. Amino acids: CASSAGLGLDYEQYF.